This T cell receptor beta chain appears in the sequencing data of a study of blood T cell repertoires in COVID-19. At the level of the study: The United States, Italy and Spain provided the acute and convalescent COVID-19 samples. The analysed material was cDNA or gDNA that came from T cells, B-cell-depleted T cells, or PBMCs.

The V end was cut by 4 bases, the J end by 10 bases, with 13 bases between. Germline loops: CDR1 GTSNPN, CDR2 SVGIG (reference sequence). CDR3 length: 11 residues. Authors' processing steps: The authors estimated nucleated cell counts from reference gene primer amplification. Generated by immunoSEQ multiplex PCR, the TCRdb table keeps only in-frame clones and is missing some. The V and J calls and clone size come from that table; D and trimming were worked out from the DNA. The data hold 40,000 to 50,000 clones, with around 85% observed a single time. The origin of this receptor is a man between 40 and 49 years old with active or convalescent COVID-19. Sequencing used peripheral blood. The chain uses TRBV30 and TRBJ1-2, with D hard to call. The CDR3 DNA reads as TGTGCCTGGACTAAGCTTCAGGACTACACCTTC. This sequence encodes CAWTKLQDYTF.